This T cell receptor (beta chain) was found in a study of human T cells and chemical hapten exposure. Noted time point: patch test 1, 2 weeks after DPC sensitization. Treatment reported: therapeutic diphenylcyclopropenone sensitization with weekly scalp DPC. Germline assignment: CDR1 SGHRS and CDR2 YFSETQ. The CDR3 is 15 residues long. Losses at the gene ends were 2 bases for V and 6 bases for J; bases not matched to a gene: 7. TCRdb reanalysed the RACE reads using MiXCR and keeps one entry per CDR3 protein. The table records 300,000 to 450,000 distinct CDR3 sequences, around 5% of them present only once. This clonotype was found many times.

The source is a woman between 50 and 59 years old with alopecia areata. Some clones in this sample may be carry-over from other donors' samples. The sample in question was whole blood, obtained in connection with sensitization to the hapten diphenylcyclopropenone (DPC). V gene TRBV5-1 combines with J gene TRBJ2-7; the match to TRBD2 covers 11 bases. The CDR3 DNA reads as TGCGCCAGCAGCTTCTCACTAGCGGGAGAAGGCGAGCAGTACTTC. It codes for CASSFSLAGEGEQYF.